Listed below are T cell receptor beta chains from one sample, sequenced in a study of post-analysis software for immune sequencing data. MiXCR, applied by TCRdb to the PCR reads, yields one record per CDR3 protein. Counted here are roughly 180,000 distinct CDR3 sequences, about 32% occurring once; the ten biggest clones make up about 1.6%. Source material: blood. The origin of the receptors is a girl aged 10-17 years with multiple sclerosis. Each CDR3 is given with its conserved first and last residue. The D gene is left open where the match is weak. Clone sizes are given selectively: once, few, many, or a class where the clone is expanded.

TRBJ1-4 - TRBV29-1 - CSVAFSTTNEKLFF TGCAGCGTGGCCTTCTCCACAACTAATGAAAAACTGTTTTTT
TRBJ2-7 - TRBV6-6 few CASRSPPKGEQYF TGTGCCAGCAGGAGCCCCCCCAAGGGCGAGCAGTACTTC
TRBJ2-7 - TRBV20-1 - CSARAPRAEQYF TGCAGTGCTAGAGCCCCCAGGGCCGAGCAGTACTTC
TRBJ1-2 - TRBV28 once CATQRGGYTF TGCGCGACGCAGCGGGGCGGCTACACCTTC
TRBJ2-7 TRBD2 TRBV12-3/TRBV12-4 many CASSFTSGTYEQYF TGTGCCAGCAGTTTCACTAGCGGGACCTACGAGCAGTACTTC
TRBJ1-5 - TRBV21-1 - CASSDGGREGNQPQHF TGTGCCAGCAGCGACGGAGGGCGCGAGGGCAATCAGCCCCAGCATTTT
TRBJ1-5 - TRBV6-1 few CASSEEGQPQHF TGTGCCAGCAGTGAAGAGGGTCAGCCCCAGCATTTT
TRBJ1-1 - TRBV28 - CASTSAGASAEAFF TGTGCCAGCACTTCAGCCGGGGCATCGGCTGAAGCTTTCTTT
TRBJ2-7 TRBD2 TRBV6-6 many CASSWDFWGGAYEQYF TGTGCCAGCAGTTGGGATTTCTGGGGAGGGGCGTACGAGCAGTACTTC
TRBJ2-7 TRBD2 TRBV7-9 - CASSPPPSGRRYEQYF TGTGCCAGCAGCCCCCCCCCGAGCGGGAGAAGGTACGAGCAGTACTTC
TRBJ2-7 - TRBV28 many CASSLADAYEQYF TGTGCCAGCAGTTTAGCCGATGCCTACGAGCAGTACTTC
TRBJ1-2 TRBD1 TRBV5-6 few CASSLRGPDGYTF TGTGCCAGCAGCTTAAGGGGGCCGGATGGCTACACCTTC
TRBJ2-1 TRBD1 TRBV4-1 - CASSQDRDRGLNEQFF TGCGCCAGCAGCCAAGATAGGGACAGGGGGTTGAATGAGCAGTTCTTC
TRBJ2-1 TRBD2 TRBV7-2 - CASSGRTSGTRVEQFF TGTGCCAGCAGCGGGAGGACTAGCGGTACACGTGTTGAGCAGTTCTTC
TRBJ2-7 - TRBV7-2 - CASSVTGTVTYEQYF TGTGCCAGCAGCGTGACCGGGACGGTGACCTACGAGCAGTACTTC
TRBJ2-5 - TRBV10-3 many CAIMTEQETQYF TGTGCCATCATGACAGAGCAAGAGACCCAGTACTTC
TRBJ2-1 TRBD1 TRBV6-4 - CATSGQEGNEQFF TGTGCCACCTCGGGACAGGAGGGCAATGAGCAGTTCTTC
TRBJ2-3 - TRBV6-5 many CASRPGRIGRNTQYF TGTGCCAGCAGGCCGGGACGGATTGGCAGGAATACGCAGTATTTT
TRBJ1-2 - TRBV4-1 many CASSQDKGGNWGYTF TGCGCCAGCAGCCAAGATAAGGGCGGGAACTGGGGCTACACCTTC
TRBJ2-1 TRBD2 TRBV5-1 many CASSLSSGRGSYNEQFF TGCGCCAGCAGCTTGTCTAGCGGGAGGGGGTCCTACAATGAGCAGTTCTTC
TRBJ2-3 - TRBV5-1 many CASSLGGSTDTQYF TGCGCCAGCAGCTTGGGTGGGAGCACAGATACGCAGTATTTT
TRBJ1-5 - TRBV7-2 - CASSPGQHYLGPQHF TGTGCCAGCAGCCCCGGACAGCACTATCTCGGGCCCCAGCATTTT
TRBJ2-7 - TRBV7-2 many CASSFYRSYYEQYF TGTGCCAGCAGCTTCTACCGCTCCTACTACGAGCAGTACTTC
TRBJ2-1 TRBD1 TRBV29-1 many CSVDPTGTGYNEQFF TGCAGCGTGGACCCGACAGGGACCGGTTACAATGAGCAGTTCTTC
TRBJ1-5 - TRBV20-1 few CSARSIQGEQPQHF TGCAGTGCTAGATCGATCCAGGGTGAGCAGCCCCAGCATTTT
TRBJ1-2 - TRBV6-2/TRBV6-3 few CASSTPKRGIYGYTF TGTGCCAGCAGTACCCCAAAAAGGGGGATATATGGCTACACCTTC
TRBJ2-7 - TRBV4-2 many CASSQGGSSEQYF TGTGCCAGCAGCCAAGGGGGCTCCTCCGAGCAGTACTTC
TRBJ1-1 - TRBV9 many CASSPRPSSAEAFF TGTGCCAGCAGCCCTCGACCTTCCTCAGCGGAAGCTTTCTTT
TRBJ1-5 - TRBV5-5 - CASSPTHSRQPQHF TGTGCCAGCAGTCCGACTCACTCCAGGCAGCCCCAGCATTTT
TRBJ2-7 TRBD1 TRBV6-5 many CASSRSGGEQYF TGTGCCAGCAGTCGATCAGGGGGCGAGCAGTACTTC
TRBJ2-1 - TRBV28 many CASNYGSSNSGEQFF TGTGCCAGCAACTACGGGAGTTCCAATTCAGGCGAGCAGTTCTTC
TRBJ1-2 - TRBV7-9 many CASSPELGGYTF TGTGCCAGCAGCCCGGAATTGGGTGGCTACACCTTC
TRBJ1-1 - TRBV28 few CASSPGTRNTEAFF TGTGCCAGCAGCCCTGGGACACGGAACACTGAAGCTTTCTTT
TRBJ2-7 - TRBV20-1 few CSARGTVYEQYF TGCAGTGCTAGAGGGACAGTCTACGAGCAGTACTTC
TRBJ1-1 TRBD1 TRBV27 - CASSSSQGAEAFF TGTGCCAGCAGTTCATCCCAGGGGGCGGAAGCTTTCTTT
TRBJ1-2 TRBD1 TRBV6-1 - CASSEVTGAFYGYTF TGTGCCAGCAGTGAAGTTACAGGGGCGTTCTATGGCTACACCTTC
TRBJ2-1 - TRBV27 many CASSLAVPSYNEQFF TGTGCCAGCAGTTTGGCCGTCCCCTCCTACAATGAGCAGTTCTTC
TRBJ2-1 TRBD2 TRBV20-1 - CSARGTSGRAGNEQFF TGCAGTGCTAGAGGGACTAGCGGGAGGGCTGGAAATGAGCAGTTCTTC
TRBJ2-1 TRBD2 TRBV2 many CASLAASSYNEQFF TGTGCCAGTCTAGCGGCAAGCTCCTACAATGAGCAGTTCTTC
TRBJ2-7 TRBD2 TRBV5-1 - CASSLGLAGRSYEQYF TGCGCCAGCAGCTTGGGCCTAGCGGGTCGCTCCTACGAGCAGTACTTC
TRBJ2-7 - TRBV25-1 - CASSESRVFSQYEQYF TGTGCCAGCAGTGAATCTCGGGTATTTTCGCAGTACGAGCAGTACTTC
TRBJ2-7 - TRBV11-2 - CASSLPGEGTYEQYF TGTGCCAGCAGCTTGCCCGGAGAGGGCACCTACGAGCAGTACTTC
TRBJ2-3 TRBD2 TRBV7-9 - CAISPGWASGRGLNTDTQYF TGTGCCATCTCCCCGGGATGGGCTAGCGGGAGAGGTCTTAACACAGATACGCAGTATTTT
TRBJ1-5 TRBD1 TRBV12-3/TRBV12-4 few CASRGGTVSNQPQHF TGTGCCAGCAGAGGTGGGACAGTTAGCAATCAGCCCCAGCATTTT
TRBJ2-5 TRBD2 TRBV3-1 many CASSQDRGTVGTSVIETQYF TGTGCCAGCAGCCAAGATAGAGGTACCGTCGGGACTAGCGTCATTGAGACCCAGTACTTC
TRBJ1-1 TRBD1 TRBV9 - CAGSEGTGALMNTEAFF TGTGCCGGCAGCGAAGGGACAGGGGCCCTCATGAACACTGAAGCTTTCTTT
TRBJ2-7 - TRBV6-1 - CANTQGDLPSYEQYF TGTGCCAACACCCAAGGGGACCTCCCCTCCTACGAGCAGTACTTC
TRBJ2-1 - TRBV19 once CASSMLEDEQFF TGTGCCAGTAGTATGTTAGAGGATGAGCAGTTCTTC
TRBJ2-5 - TRBV7-9 many CASSPADLEKTQYF TGTGCCAGCAGCCCCGCCGACCTTGAAAAGACCCAGTACTTC
TRBJ2-5 TRBD2 TRBV5-1 many CASSLAGTSGIETQYF TGCGCCAGCAGCTTGGCGGGGACTAGCGGGATTGAGACCCAGTACTTC
TRBJ1-2 - TRBV7-3 - CASSCTVPRPQDYGYTF TGTGCCAGCAGCTGCACGGTCCCCCGGCCCCAGGACTATGGCTACACCTTC
TRBJ1-5 - TRBV6-1 few CASSVGDYSNQPQHF TGTGCCAGCAGTGTTGGGGATTATAGCAATCAGCCCCAGCATTTT